These 11 T cell receptor beta chains were sequenced from one sample in a study of spatial heterogeneity in lung cancer. Whole-study findings and limits: In tumors, expanded intratumoral alpha and beta TCR counts tracked mutation counts.

No antigen is known for these receptors. Time point denoted: sample taken at primary tumor resection. TCRdb independently ran MiXCR on the 5' RACE reads; one entry per CDR3 protein. The repertoire includes about 4,500 distinct CDR3 sequences, 6% to 9% of them detected once, and 20% to 30% sits in the top ten. The input for sequencing was lung tumor tissue, taken at surgery. These receptor sequences come from a male donor with early-stage non-small cell lung cancer.

This clonotype has at least ten counts. The chain employs TRBV29-1 and TRBJ1-1; 8 bases map to TRBD1. The V gene's germline CDR1 is SQVTM and CDR2 ANQGSEA. Trimming took 6 bases from V and 1 from J; bases not matched to a gene: 1. The CDR3 is 12 amino acids. The CDR3 DNA is TGCAGCGTCGGGACAGGGAACACTGAAGCTTTCTTT. Translated, it gives CSVGTGNTEAFF.

This clonotype was observed many times. V is TRBV7-3 and J is TRBJ2-5, with D uncertain. Trimming pared 5 bases from V and 3 bases from J, leaving 10 bases between. Germline CDR1 is SGHTA and CDR2 is FQGTGA. The CDR3 runs 13 residues. The CDR3 sequence: CASSATAEETQYF. The CDR3 nucleotides read TGTGCCAGCAGCGCGACCGCTGAAGAGACCCAGTACTTC.

The chain is built from TRBV5-6 and TRBJ2-2; 14 bases are a match to TRBD2. Unmatched junction bases numbered 4, after V lost 2 bases and J lost 4 bases. Germline CDR1 reads SGHDT; CDR2 reads YYEEEE. The CDR3 loop spans 17 amino acids. The CDR3 loop is CASSFGLAGGGTGELFF. The CDR3 coding sequence is TGTGCCAGCAGCTTCGGACTAGCGGGAGGCGGCACCGGGGAGCTGTTTTTT. Full variable domain (rest looked up from reference TRBV5-6 and TRBJ2-2): DAGVTQSPTHLIKTRGQQVTLRCSPKSGHDTVSWYQQALGQGPQFIFQYYEEEERQRGNFPDRFSGHQFPNYSSELNVNALLLGDSALYLCASSFGLAGGGTGELFFGEGSRLTVL.

In its sample, this clonotype is medium-sized (0.01 to 0.1%). The V and J genes are TRBV29-1 and TRBJ1-6, with no clear D. With 1 base removed from V and 14 bases from J, the gap between germline ends came to 9 bases. The germline gives CDR1 SQVTM, CDR2 ANQGSEA. The CDR3 loop spans 11 amino acids. This CDR3 reads CSVEATGTLHF. The CDR3 nucleotides read TGCAGCGTTGAAGCCACTGGCACCCTCCACTTT.

The V call is TRBV28, the J call TRBJ2-7; 9 bases agree with TRBD2. V lost 4 bases and J lost 6; bases outside the gene matches: 13. Germline lookup yields CDR1 MDHEN and CDR2 SYDVKM. This CDR3 comprises 16 residues. The CDR3, as DNA: TGTGCCAGCAGTTATTTCCCGCGGGGGGGCCTAGTCGAGCAGTACTTC. Encoded protein: CASSYFPRGGLVEQYF.

This clonotype is deemed medium-sized. J is TRBJ2-5 and V is TRBV27, with D possibly matching TRBD1 (6 bases). CDR3 length equals 15 residues. Germline CDR1 is MNHEY and CDR2 is SMNVEV (reference sequence). V lost 3 bases, J lost 0 bases, and 11 bases lay in between. CDR3 bases: TGTGCCAGCAGTTTGAGGGGGATGTACCAAGAGACCCAGTACTTC. This encodes CASSLRGMYQETQYF.

This clonotype was observed many times. V is TRBV7-6 and J is TRBJ2-2; TRBD2 matches at 9 bases. Germline V gene sequence: CDR1 SGHVS, CDR2 FNYEAQ. Trimming at V came to 5 bases and at J to 6 bases, leaving 10 bases not matched to a gene. This CDR3 contains 16 residues. The CDR3 DNA is TGTGCCAGCAGCCCCTTAGCGGGGGTCCTGTCCGGGGAGCTGTTTTTT. Its translation: CASSPLAGVLSGELFF.

By sample share, this clonotype is large. J is TRBJ1-1 and V is TRBV27; D unclear. Trimming shortened V by 4 bases and J by 7 bases, and 13 bases separated the two germline ends. The germline V gene has CDR1 MNHEY and CDR2 SMNVEV (reference sequence). This CDR3 has 13 residues. CDR3 sequence: CASSSTAAGEAFF. For the CDR3, the DNA is TGTGCCAGCAGTTCAACGGCCGCAGGTGAAGCTTTCTTT.

This clonotype was observed at least ten times. J is TRBJ2-2 and V is TRBV12-3 or TRBV12-4; D may be TRBD2 (5 bases). V gave up 4 bases and J gave up 4 bases, with 16 bases separating them. The CDR3 extends over 16 amino acids. CDR3 in amino acids: CASSSREWSVTGELFF. In DNA, the CDR3 is TGTGCCAGCAGTTCGAGGGAGTGGTCGGTCACCGGGGAGCTGTTTTTT.

In its sample, this clonotype ranks as medium-sized. The gene calls are TRBV30 and TRBJ1-2; weak D call: TRBD1 (6 bases). The V gene lost 0 bases and the J gene lost 4 bases, with 12 bases spanning the gap. Germline V lookup: CDR1 GTSNPN, CDR2 SVGIG (reference sequence). The CDR3 extends over 14 amino acids. CDR3 sequence (DNA): TGTGCCTGGAGTGTACAGGGAACTATCTATGGCTACACCTTC. Its translation is CAWSVQGTIYGYTF.

This clonotype was detected many times. The chain has TRBV20-1 and TRBJ2-2; D remains unclear. Germline loops: CDR1 DFQATT, CDR2 SNEGSKA (reference sequence). CDR3 length equals 12 residues. Trimming pared 4 bases from V and 1 base from J, leaving 4 bases between. The CDR3 sequence is CSAKQNTGELFF. The CDR3, as DNA: TGCAGTGCTAAACAGAACACCGGGGAGCTGTTTTTT.